This TCR beta chain was documented in a study of blood T cell repertoires in COVID-19. To note about this clone: Possible read error: a much larger clone is one base away.

The protocol was immunoSEQ multiplex PCR, while the TCRdb copy is restricted to in-frame clones and leaves out a portion. The repertoire holds 250,000 or so clones, with roughly 80% as singletons. The source is a woman between 18 and 29 years old with acute or convalescent COVID-19. The sequenced material came from peripheral blood.

CDR3 region: CASSPGDYGYTF. CDR3 coding DNA: TGTGCCAGCAGCCCGGGAGACTATGGCTACACCTTC. The gene calls are TRBV6-5 and TRBJ1-2, with unresolved D. The length of the CDR3 is 12 residues. Germline CDR1 and CDR2: MNHEY and SVGAGI. V lost 6 bases, J lost 3 bases, and 8 bases lay in between.